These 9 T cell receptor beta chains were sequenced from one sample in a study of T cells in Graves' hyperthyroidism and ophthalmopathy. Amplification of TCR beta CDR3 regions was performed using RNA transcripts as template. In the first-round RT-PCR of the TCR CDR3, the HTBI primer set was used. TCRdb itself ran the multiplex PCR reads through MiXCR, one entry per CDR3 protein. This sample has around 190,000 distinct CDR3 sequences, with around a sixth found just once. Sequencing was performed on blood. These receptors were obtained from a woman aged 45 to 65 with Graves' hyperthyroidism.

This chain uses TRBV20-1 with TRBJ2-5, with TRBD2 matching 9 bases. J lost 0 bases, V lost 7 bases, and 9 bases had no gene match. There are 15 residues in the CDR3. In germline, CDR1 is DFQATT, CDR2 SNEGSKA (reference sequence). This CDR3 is CSDRLAGTHQETQYF. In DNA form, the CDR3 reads TGCAGTGATCGGCTAGCGGGGACCCACCAAGAGACCCAGTACTTC.

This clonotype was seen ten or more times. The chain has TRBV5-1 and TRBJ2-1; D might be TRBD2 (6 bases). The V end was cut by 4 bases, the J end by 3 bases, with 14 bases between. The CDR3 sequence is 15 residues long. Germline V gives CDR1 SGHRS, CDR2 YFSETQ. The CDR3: CASSIWAGNYNEQFF. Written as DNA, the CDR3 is TGCGCCAGCAGCATTTGGGCGGGGAACTACAATGAGCAGTTCTTC.

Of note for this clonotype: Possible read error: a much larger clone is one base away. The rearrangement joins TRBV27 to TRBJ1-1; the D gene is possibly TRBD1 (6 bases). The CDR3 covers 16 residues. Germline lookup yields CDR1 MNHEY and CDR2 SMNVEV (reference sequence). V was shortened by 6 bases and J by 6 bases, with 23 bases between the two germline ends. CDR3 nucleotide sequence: TGTGCCAGCAGGGCTTTGGGGGGCGCAAGTGAAGCTGAAGCTTTCTTT. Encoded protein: CASRALGGASEAEAFF.

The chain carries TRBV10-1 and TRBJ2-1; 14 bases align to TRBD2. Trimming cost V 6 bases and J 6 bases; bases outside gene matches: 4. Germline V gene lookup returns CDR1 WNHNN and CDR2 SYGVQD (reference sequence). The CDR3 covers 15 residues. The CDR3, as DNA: TGCGCCAGCAGCACCGGGACTAGCGGGGGCAATGAGCAGTTCTTC. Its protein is CASSTGTSGGNEQFF.

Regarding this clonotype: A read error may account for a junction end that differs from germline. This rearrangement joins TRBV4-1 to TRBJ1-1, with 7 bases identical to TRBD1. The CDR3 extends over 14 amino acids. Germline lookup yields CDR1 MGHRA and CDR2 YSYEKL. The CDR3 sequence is CANSQTGLNTEAFF. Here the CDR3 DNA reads TGCGCCAACAGCCAGACAGGGCTAAACACTGAAGCTTTCTTT.

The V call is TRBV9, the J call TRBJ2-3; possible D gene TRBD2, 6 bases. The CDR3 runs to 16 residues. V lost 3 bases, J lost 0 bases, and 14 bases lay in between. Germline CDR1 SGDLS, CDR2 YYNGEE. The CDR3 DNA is TGTGCCAGCAGCGCAGCCGGGACTCGAAGCACAGATACGCAGTATTTT. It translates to CASSAAGTRSTDTQYF.

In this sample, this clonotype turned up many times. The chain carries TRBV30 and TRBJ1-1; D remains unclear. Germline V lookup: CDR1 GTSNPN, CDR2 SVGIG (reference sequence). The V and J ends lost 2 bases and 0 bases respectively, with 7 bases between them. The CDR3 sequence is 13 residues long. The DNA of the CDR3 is TGTGCCTGGAGTTTGCAGCTGAACACTGAAGCTTTCTTT. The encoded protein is CAWSLQLNTEAFF. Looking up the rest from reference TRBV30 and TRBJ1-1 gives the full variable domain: SQTIHQWPATLVQPVGSPLSLECTVEGTSNPNLYWYRQAAGRGLQLLFYSVGIGQISSEVPQNLSASRPQDRQFILSSKKLLLSDSGFYLCAWSLQLNTEAFFGQGTRLTVV.

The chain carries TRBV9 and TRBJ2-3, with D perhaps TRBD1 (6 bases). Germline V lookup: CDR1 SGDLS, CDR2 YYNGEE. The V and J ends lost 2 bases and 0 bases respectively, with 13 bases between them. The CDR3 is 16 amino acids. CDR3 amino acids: CASSVTGSLSTDTQYF. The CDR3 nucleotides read TGTGCCAGCAGCGTCACAGGGTCCCTAAGCACAGATACGCAGTATTTT.

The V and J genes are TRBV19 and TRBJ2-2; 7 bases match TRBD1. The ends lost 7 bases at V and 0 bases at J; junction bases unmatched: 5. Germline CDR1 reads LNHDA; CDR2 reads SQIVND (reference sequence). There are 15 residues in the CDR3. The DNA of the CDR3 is TGTGCCAGTACCATTCAGGGGGCGAACACCGGGGAGCTGTTTTTT. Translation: CASTIQGANTGELFF.